The 18 T cell receptor beta chains below all came from one sample that was sequenced in a study of OX40 agonist ivuxolimab in advanced cancers. Only in-frame clones appear in the TCRdb table, and some are missing; sequencing was by immunoSEQ multiplex PCR. Among about 35,000 clones listed, approximately 79% were seen once. This sample comprised CD4+ or CD8+ T cells sorted from blood, obtained in a trial of the OX40 agonist ivuxolimab. The source is an adult with an advanced solid tumor such as melanoma, head and neck, liver or kidney cancer.

The V and J genes are TRBV6-1 and TRBJ2-7, with TRBD1 matching 10 bases. The CDR3 runs 13 residues. Germline values: CDR1 MNHNS, CDR2 SASEGT. The V gene end was trimmed by 10 bases and the J gene end by 1 base; junction bases not matched to a gene: 4. The CDR3 loop is CAIWTGGSYEQYF. In DNA, the CDR3 is TGTGCCATCTGGACAGGGGGATCCTACGAGCAGTACTTC.

J is TRBJ2-5 and V is TRBV18, with TRBD1 as a possible D gene (7 bases). This CDR3 contains 15 residues. V was clipped by 6 bases and J by 5 bases, with 19 bases between them. Germline V gene lookup returns CDR1 KGHSH and CDR2 LQKENI. Written as DNA, the CDR3 is TGTGCCAGCTCGGCGGGACAGCCTGGCGCGGAGACCCAGTACTTC. Encoded protein: CASSAGQPGAETQYF. The whole variable domain, filled in from reference TRBV18 and TRBJ2-5, reads NAGVMQNPRHLVRRRGQEARLRCSPMKGHSHVYWYRQLPEEGLKFMVYLQKENIIDESGMPKERFSAEFPKEGPSILRIQQVVRGDSAAYFCASSAGQPGAETQYFGPGTRLLVL.

V and J are TRBV7-9 and TRBJ2-3, with D hard to call. The V gene lost 5 bases and the J gene lost 1 base, with 4 bases spanning the gap. CDR3 length: 12 amino acids. The germline CDR1 and CDR2 sequences are SEHNR and FQNEAQ (reference sequence). For the CDR3, the DNA is TGTGCCAGCAGCCAACGCACAGATACGCAGTATTTT. Protein sequence: CASSQRTDTQYF.

The J gene is TRBJ2-2, the V gene TRBV13, with TRBD1 matching 10 bases. Germline values: CDR1 PRHDT, CDR2 FYEKMQ (reference sequence). The CDR3 is 14 amino acids. The trim removed 10 bases at V and 8 bases at J, leaving 10 bases unmatched. The CDR3 DNA reads TGTGCCACCAGATACCGACAGGGGGCGGGGGAGCTGTTTTTT. Translated: CATRYRQGAGELFF.

The chain combines TRBV30 with TRBJ2-7; 8 bases map to TRBD1. The length of the CDR3 is 15 residues. V dropped 7 bases and J dropped 2; count of bases not matched to a gene: 13. Germline values: CDR1 GTSNPN, CDR2 SVGIG (reference sequence). The CDR3 coding sequence is TGTGCCTTGCGGACAGGGAAGGGATTACCCTACGAGCAGTACTTC. Its protein is CALRTGKGLPYEQYF.

This clone appeared once. The chain couples TRBV7-3 to TRBJ2-7, with D perhaps TRBD2 (7 bases). Trimming took off 1 base at V and 0 bases at J, with 13 bases between the two ends. The CDR3 covers 16 residues. Germline loops: CDR1 SGHTA, CDR2 FQGTGA. In DNA form, the CDR3 reads TGTGCCAGCAGCTTAAAGGGGGGGCTCCCCTCCTACGAGCAGTACTTC. It specifies CASSLKGGLPSYEQYF.

The chain employs TRBV2 and TRBJ2-7; unclear D gene. Germline loops: CDR1 SNHLY, CDR2 FYNNEI. The CDR3 runs to 13 residues. V was shortened by 1 base and J by 1 base, with 5 bases between the two germline ends. CDR3 coding DNA: TGTGCCAGCAGTGAAGTCAGGTCCTACGAGCAGTACTTC. It translates to CASSEVRSYEQYF.

Worth noting for this clone: A single base separates this from a much larger clone, so it may be a read error. The chain uses TRBV30 and TRBJ1-1; D not certain. From germline, CDR1 is GTSNPN and CDR2 SVGIG (reference sequence). The CDR3 is made up of 13 amino acids. Trimming took off 2 bases at V and 0 bases at J, with 7 bases between the two ends. CDR3 sequence (DNA): TGTGCCTGGAGTATAGCCCTGAACACTGAAGCTTTCTTT. This encodes CAWSIALNTEAFF.

V gene TRBV28 combines with J gene TRBJ1-1; 7 bases are shared with TRBD1. The CDR3 contains 15 residues. J lost 8 bases, V lost 2 bases, and 11 bases had no gene match. CDR1 and CDR2 from the germline V gene are MDHEN and SYDVKM. The CDR3 here is CASSLIGRGAPEAFF. CDR3 coding DNA: TGTGCCAGCAGTTTAATTGGCAGGGGGGCCCCCGAAGCTTTCTTT.

This sequence joins TRBV5-1 and TRBJ2-3, with D uncertain. Trimming shortened V by 1 base and J by 4 bases, and 13 bases separated the two germline ends. The germline CDR1 and CDR2 sequences are SGHRS and YFSETQ. There are 15 residues in the CDR3. The CDR3 region has the DNA TGCGCCAGCAGCTTGAGTTGGCGCCAGTCAGATACGCAGTATTTT. Translating it yields CASSLSWRQSDTQYF. Looking up the rest from reference TRBV5-1 and TRBJ2-3 gives the full variable domain: KAGVTQTPRYLIKTRGQQVTLSCSPISGHRSVSWYQQTPGQGLQFLFEYFSETQRNKGNFPGRFSGRQFSNSRSEMNVSTLELGDSALYLCASSLSWRQSDTQYFGPGTRLTVL.

The chain uses TRBV29-1 and TRBJ2-2, with D perhaps TRBD1 (6 bases). V was pared by 6 bases and J by 1 base, with 12 bases between. Germline V CDR1 and CDR2: SQVTM, ANQGSEA. The CDR3 length is 14 residues. CDR3: CSVRSRGNTGELFF. CDR3 bases: TGCAGCGTCCGGAGCAGGGGGAACACCGGGGAGCTGTTTTTT.

V gene TRBV11-2 combines with J gene TRBJ1-2; 12 bases are shared with TRBD1. J lost 8 bases, V lost 5 bases, and 6 bases had no gene match. The CDR3 is 14 residues long. Germline V gene lookup returns CDR1 SGHAT and CDR2 FQNNGV. CDR3 sequence reads: CASSTGTGGGGYTF. DNA for the CDR3: TGTGCCAGCAGCACAGGGACAGGGGGCGGCGGCTACACCTTC.

The chain recombines TRBV7-9 with TRBJ2-7, with 7 positions matching TRBD1. The CDR3 spans 16 residues. V was pared by 5 bases and J by 4 bases, with 14 bases of the junction left unmatched. Germline V lookup: CDR1 SEHNR, CDR2 FQNEAQ (reference sequence). The DNA for the CDR3 is TGTGCCAGCAGCCATACAGGGGTCAGGGTAACTTACGAGCAGTACTTC. Its protein is CASSHTGVRVTYEQYF. Filled out from reference TRBV7-9 and TRBJ2-7, the complete variable domain reads DTGVSQNPRHKITKRGQNVTFRCDPISEHNRLYWYRQTLGQGPEFLTYFQNEAQLEKSRLLSDRFSAERPKGSFSTLEIQRTEQGDSAMYLCASSHTGVRVTYEQYFGPGTRLTVT.

V usage is TRBV7-9 and J usage is TRBJ1-4, with TRBD1 matching over 12 bases. The germline V gene has CDR1 SEHNR and CDR2 FQNEAQ (reference sequence). The V gene end was trimmed by 5 bases and the J gene end by 7 bases; junction bases not matched to a gene: 2. The CDR3 runs 14 residues. The CDR3: CASSPGQGAEKLFF. The CDR3 DNA reads as TGTGCCAGCAGCCCGGGACAGGGGGCTGAAAAACTGTTTTTT.

A word on this clone: Germline and junction disagree at one end, which may indicate a read error. Other DNA sequences of this sample code for an identical CDR3. The rearrangement uses TRBV6-1 and TRBJ2-7, with unresolved D. Germline V gives CDR1 MNHNS, CDR2 SASEGT. The CDR3 is made up of 13 amino acids. The CDR3 loop reads CASSRGPSYEQYF. CDR3 DNA sequence: TGTGCCAGCAGTAGAGGACCTTCCTACGAGCAGTACTTT.

This clone was detected only a few times. This chain connects TRBV11-2 to TRBJ1-1; no clear D gene. The V gene lost 5 bases and the J gene lost 8 bases, with 15 bases spanning the gap. The germline CDR1 and CDR2 sequences are SGHAT and FQNNGV. The CDR3 consists of 13 residues. This chain's CDR3 is CASSGRTYGEAFF. In DNA, the CDR3 is TGTGCCAGCAGCGGCCGGACGTATGGAGAAGCTTTCTTT.

This chain connects TRBV9 to TRBJ2-5; the D gene is possibly TRBD2 (6 bases). Germline CDR1 is SGDLS and CDR2 is YYNGEE. V was pared by 3 bases and J by 4 bases, with 16 bases between. The CDR3 contains 15 residues. CDR3 protein: CASSGSGLESETQYF. Written as DNA, the CDR3 is TGTGCCAGCAGCGGTAGCGGACTGGAATCAGAGACCCAGTACTTC.

This clone appeared a single time. V usage is TRBV4-1 and J usage is TRBJ1-5; D may be TRBD1 (5 bases). Deletions cut 1 base from V and 4 bases from J, with 5 bases between. The CDR3 is made up of 13 amino acids. From germline, CDR1 is MGHRA and CDR2 YSYEKL. The CDR3 spells CASSQGGNQPQHF. The DNA for the CDR3 is TGCGCCAGCAGCCAAGGGGGGAATCAGCCCCAGCATTTT.